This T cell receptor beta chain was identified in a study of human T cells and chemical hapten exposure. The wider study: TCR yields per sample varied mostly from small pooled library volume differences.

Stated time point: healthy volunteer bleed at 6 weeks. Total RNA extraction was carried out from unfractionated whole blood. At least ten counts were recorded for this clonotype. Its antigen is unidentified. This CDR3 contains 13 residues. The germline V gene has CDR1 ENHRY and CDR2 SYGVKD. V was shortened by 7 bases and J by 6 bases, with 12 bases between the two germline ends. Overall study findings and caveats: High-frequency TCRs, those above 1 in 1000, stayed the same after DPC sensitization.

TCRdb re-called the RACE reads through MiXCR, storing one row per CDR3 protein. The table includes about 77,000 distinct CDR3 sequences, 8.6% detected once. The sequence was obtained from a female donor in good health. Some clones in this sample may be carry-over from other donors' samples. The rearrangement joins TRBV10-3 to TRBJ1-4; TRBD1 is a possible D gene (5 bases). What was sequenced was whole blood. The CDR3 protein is CAIKPARDEKLFF. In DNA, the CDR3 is TGTGCCATCAAGCCAGCCAGGGATGAAAAACTGTTTTTT.